Sequencing of this T cell receptor beta chain was carried out in a study of regulatory T cells in long-lasting Graves disease (dated by TCRdb to the early 2020s). Turning to the overall study: Persistent Graves' disease was defined as antithyroid drug treatment for over 5 years with persistently positive TSH receptor autoantibodies. Peripheral blood TCR sequencing and RNA sequencing compared persistent Graves' disease patients with newly diagnosed Graves' disease patients. The study was registered as a clinical trial and conducted in China. A total of some 33 samples were covered by TCR sequencing, comprising about 13 persistent and about 20 newly diagnosed Graves' disease patients. In the clinical cohort, patients with persistent Graves' disease had used antithyroid drugs for an average of about 10.3 years. Overall results and qualifications from the work: More public clonotypes were shared among persistent patients (around 3,000) than among newly diagnosed patients (roughly 1,000). The authors acknowledged the small sample size as a limitation that may reduce accuracy. Compared with newly diagnosed patients, patients with persistent Graves' disease had lower TCR Shannon entropy and fewer highly expanded clones, which suggests clonal expansion. Sequencing and analysis were restricted to the TCR beta chain. Because the primary lesion, thyroid tissue, could not be accessed, the study looked at peripheral blood alone. TRBV28, TRBJ1-2 and TRBJ2-5 were preferentially used in persistent disease, while TRBV20-1 and TRBJ2-1 were favored in newly diagnosed disease.

The sample's time point label is to be understood as: persistent/refractory GD, antithyroid drugs over 5 years with positive TRAb. For both TCR sequencing and RNA sequencing, RNA was extracted from PBMCs using TRIzol. The diagnosis of Graves' disease followed American Thyroid Association guidelines. Patients were recruited from an endocrinology department in Xi'an, China. Each patient gave 7 to 9.5 milliliters of peripheral blood, collected in an EDTA anticoagulant tube. Ficoll Paque Plus density gradient separation was used to isolate PBMCs, and no further T cell sorting was performed. RNA quality was checked with an Agilent 2100 Bioanalyzer and agarose gel, and concentration with a NanoDrop 2000. About this clonotype: Its antigen remains undetermined. Within one base of it there is no much larger clone, and no base qualities were kept.

For CDR1 and CDR2, the germline V gene lists SGHRS and YFSETQ. Including cysteine and phenylalanine, the CDR3 has 16 amino acids. Only CDR3 DNA remains: 48 bases, in frame from the first base. Unmatched junction bases come to 2, with V trimmed by 0 bases and J by 0 bases. Libraries were constructed by multiplex PCR. Sequenced on an Illumina HiSeq 4000. TCR beta libraries were built with iRepertoire HTBI primers and Arm-PCR amplification of CDR3 regions. Before sequencing, the PCR products went through gel purification. The original pipeline was this. Across samples, fewer than 70 TRBV and 13 to 15 TRBJ segments were identified and used for gene usage analysis of CDR3 amino acid clonotypes. COPE and FqMerger were used to merge filtered high-quality paired reads into contigs. Contigs were aligned with BLAST to IMGT TRBV, TRBD and TRBJ reference genes, and CDR3 was defined per IMGT. Any clonotype with a frequency above 0.1% was counted as a highly expanded clone. Repertoire diversity was measured by Shannon entropy, and V-J evenness by the Gini coefficient. Public clonotypes were defined as clonotypes shared by more than one individual. Using fastp at Q25 and MiXCR, TCRdb reprocessed the public reads and kept productive beta chains. Under each unique CDR3 protein, matching rows form one entry showing the most common genes and DNA. TCRdb assigned the V and J calls; the authors' analysis was not used. The sample table holds approximately 470,000 distinct CDR3 sequences, of which around 20% were seen once. Roughly 8% of the sample is taken by the ten largest.

The sequence was collected from a female donor with Graves disease. The sample in question was peripheral blood mononuclear cells (PBMCs), obtained when the disease was refractory, from a patient treated with antithyroid drugs. In this chain, TRBV5-1 is recombined with TRBJ2-7, and 11 bases in between align with TRBD2. CDR3 region: CASSLAGTSGSYEQYF. The DNA is as follows: TGCGCCAGCAGCTTGGCCGGGACTAGCGGCTCCTACGAGCAGTACTTC.